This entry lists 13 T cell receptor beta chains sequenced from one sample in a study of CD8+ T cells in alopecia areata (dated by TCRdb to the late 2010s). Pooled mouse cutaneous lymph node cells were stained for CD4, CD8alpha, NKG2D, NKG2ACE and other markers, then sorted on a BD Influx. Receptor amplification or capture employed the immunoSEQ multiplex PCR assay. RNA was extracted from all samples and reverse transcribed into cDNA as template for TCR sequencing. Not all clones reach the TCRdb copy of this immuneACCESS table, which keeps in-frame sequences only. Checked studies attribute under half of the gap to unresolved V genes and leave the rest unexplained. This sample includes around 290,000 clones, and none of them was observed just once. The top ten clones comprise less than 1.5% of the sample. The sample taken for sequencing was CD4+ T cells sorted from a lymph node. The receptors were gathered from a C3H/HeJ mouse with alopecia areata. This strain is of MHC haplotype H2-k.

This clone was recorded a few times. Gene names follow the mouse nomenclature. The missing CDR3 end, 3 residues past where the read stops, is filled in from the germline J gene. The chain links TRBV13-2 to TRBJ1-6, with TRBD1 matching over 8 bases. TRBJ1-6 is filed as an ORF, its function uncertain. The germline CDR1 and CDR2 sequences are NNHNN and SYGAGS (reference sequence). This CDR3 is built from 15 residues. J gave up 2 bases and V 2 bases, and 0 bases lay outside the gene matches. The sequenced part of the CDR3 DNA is TGTGCCAGCGGTGAGACAGGGGCCTATAATTCGCCC. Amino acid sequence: CASGETGAYNSP. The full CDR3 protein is CASGETGAYNSPLYF.

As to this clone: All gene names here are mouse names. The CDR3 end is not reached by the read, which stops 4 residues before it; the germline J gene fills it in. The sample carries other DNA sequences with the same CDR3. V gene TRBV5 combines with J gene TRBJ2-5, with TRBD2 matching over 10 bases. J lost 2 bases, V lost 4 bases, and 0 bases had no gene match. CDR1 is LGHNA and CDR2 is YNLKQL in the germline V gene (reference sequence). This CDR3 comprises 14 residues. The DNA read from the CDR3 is TGTGCCAGCAGCCGGACTGGGGGCCAAGAC. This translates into CASSRTGGQD. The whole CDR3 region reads CASSRTGGQDTQYF.

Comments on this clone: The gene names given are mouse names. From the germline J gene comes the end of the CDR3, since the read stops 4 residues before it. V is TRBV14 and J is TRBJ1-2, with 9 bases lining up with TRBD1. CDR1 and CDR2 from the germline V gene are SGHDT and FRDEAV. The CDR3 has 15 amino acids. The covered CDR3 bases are TGTGCCAGCAGTAAATCCGGGACAGGGTGGTCC. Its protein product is CASSKSGTGWS. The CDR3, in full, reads CASSKSGTGWSDYTF.

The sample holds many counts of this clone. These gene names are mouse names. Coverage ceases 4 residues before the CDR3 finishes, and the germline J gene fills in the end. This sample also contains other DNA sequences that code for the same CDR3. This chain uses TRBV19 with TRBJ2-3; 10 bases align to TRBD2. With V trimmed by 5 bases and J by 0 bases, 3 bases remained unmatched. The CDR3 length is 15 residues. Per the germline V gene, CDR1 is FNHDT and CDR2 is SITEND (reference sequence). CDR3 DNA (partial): TGTGCCAGCAGGCGGACTGGGGGTAGTGCAGAA. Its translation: CASRRTGGSAE. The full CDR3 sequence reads CASRRTGGSAETLYF.

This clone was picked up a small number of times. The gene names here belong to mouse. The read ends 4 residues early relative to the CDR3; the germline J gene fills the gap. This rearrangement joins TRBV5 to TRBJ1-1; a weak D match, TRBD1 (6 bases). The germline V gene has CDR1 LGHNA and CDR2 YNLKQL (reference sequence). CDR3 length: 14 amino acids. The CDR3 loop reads CASSPWGGAREVFF. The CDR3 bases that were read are TGTGCCAGCAGCCCCTGGGGGGGCGCGAGA.

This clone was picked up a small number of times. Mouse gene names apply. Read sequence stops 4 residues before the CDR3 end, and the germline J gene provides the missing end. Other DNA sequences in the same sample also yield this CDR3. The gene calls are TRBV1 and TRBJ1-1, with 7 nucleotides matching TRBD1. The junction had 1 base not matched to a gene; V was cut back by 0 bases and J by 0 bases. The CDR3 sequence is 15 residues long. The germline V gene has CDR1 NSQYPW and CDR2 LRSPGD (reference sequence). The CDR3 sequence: CTCSAEDRANTEVFF. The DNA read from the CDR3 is TGCACCTGCAGTGCAGAAGACAGGGCAAACACA. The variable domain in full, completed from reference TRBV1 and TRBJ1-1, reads VTLLEQNPRWRLVPRGQAVNLRCILKNSQYPWMSWYQQDLQKQLQWLFTLRSPGDKEVKSLPGADYLATRVTDTELRLQVANMSQGRTLYCTCSAEDRANTEVFFGKGTRLTVV.

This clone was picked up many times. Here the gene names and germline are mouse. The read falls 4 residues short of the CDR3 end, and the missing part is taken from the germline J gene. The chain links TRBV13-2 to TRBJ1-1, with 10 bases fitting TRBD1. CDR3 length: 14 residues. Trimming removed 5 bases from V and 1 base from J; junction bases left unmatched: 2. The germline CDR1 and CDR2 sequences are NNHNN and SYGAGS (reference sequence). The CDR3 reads CASGWTGGNTEVFF. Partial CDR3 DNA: TGTGCCAGCGGGTGGACAGGGGGAAACACA.

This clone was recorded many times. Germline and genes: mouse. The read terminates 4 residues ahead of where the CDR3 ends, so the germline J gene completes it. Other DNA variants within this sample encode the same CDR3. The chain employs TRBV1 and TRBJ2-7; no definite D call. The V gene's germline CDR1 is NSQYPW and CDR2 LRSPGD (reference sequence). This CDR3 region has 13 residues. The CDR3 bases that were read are TGCACCTGCAGTGCAGATCCCAGTTAT. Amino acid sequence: CTCSADPSY. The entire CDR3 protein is CTCSADPSYEQYF. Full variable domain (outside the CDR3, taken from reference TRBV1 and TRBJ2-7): VTLLEQNPRWRLVPRGQAVNLRCILKNSQYPWMSWYQQDLQKQLQWLFTLRSPGDKEVKSLPGADYLATRVTDTELRLQVANMSQGRTLYCTCSADPSYEQYFGPGTRLTVL.

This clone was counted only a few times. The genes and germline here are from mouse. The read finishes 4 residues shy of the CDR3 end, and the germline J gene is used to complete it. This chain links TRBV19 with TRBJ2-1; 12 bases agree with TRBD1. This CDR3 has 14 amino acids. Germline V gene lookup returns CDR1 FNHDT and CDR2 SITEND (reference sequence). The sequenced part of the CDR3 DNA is TGTGCCAGCAGCCGGGACAGGGGGCTGGCT. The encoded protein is CASSRDRGLA. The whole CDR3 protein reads CASSRDRGLAEQFF.

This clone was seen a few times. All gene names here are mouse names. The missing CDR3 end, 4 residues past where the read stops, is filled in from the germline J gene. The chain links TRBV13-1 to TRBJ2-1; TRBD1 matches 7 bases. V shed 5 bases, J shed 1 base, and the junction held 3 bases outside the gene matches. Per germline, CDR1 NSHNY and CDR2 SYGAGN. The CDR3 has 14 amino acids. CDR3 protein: CASSPTGNYAEQFF. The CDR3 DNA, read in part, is TGTGCCAGCAGCCCGACAGGGAACTATGCT.

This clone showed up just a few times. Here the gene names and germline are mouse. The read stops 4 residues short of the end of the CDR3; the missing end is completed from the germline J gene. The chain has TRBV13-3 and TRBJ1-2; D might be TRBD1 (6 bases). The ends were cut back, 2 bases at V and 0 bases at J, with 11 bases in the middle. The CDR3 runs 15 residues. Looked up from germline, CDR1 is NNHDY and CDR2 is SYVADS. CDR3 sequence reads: CASSENPGANSDYTF. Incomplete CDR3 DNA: TGTGCCAGCAGTGAAAACCCAGGGGCAAACTCC.

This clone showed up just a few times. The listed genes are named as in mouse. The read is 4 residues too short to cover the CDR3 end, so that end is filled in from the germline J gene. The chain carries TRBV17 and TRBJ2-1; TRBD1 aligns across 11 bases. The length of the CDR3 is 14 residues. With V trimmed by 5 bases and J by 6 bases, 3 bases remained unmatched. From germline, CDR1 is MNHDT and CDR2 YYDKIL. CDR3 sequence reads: CASSADRGLAEQFF. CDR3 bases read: TGTGCTAGCAGTGCGGACAGGGGGCTTGCT.

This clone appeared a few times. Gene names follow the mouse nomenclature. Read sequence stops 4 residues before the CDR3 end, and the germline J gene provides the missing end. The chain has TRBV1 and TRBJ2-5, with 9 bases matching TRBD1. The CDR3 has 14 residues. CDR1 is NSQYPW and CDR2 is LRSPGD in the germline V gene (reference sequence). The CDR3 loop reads CTCSEQGAGDTQYF. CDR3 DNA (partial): TGCACCTGCAGCGAACAGGGGGCTGGAGAC.